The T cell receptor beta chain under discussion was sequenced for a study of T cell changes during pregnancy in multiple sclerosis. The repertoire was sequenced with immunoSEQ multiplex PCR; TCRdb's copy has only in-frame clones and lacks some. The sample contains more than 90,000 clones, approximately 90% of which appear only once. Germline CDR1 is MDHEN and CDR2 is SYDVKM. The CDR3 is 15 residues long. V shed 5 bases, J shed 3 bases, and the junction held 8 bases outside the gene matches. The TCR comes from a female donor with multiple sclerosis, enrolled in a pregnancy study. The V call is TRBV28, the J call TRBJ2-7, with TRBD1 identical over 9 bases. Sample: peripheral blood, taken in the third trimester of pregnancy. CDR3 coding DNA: TGTGCCAGCAGTATCGGGACAGGGTGGTACTACGAGCAGTACTTC. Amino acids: CASSIGTGWYYEQYF.